This T cell receptor beta chain comes out of a study of cytomegalovirus exposure and HLA in healthy donors. On this clone: Its antigen is undetermined.

Assay used: immunoSEQ multiplex PCR; TCRdb lists only in-frame clones, some missing. This repertoire shows some 80,000 clones, 90% to 97% found once; its top ten account for about 1.3%. Study findings and constraints: Confirmation in vitro established that a few CMV-associated chains were specific for CMV antigens. The finding came from a later analysis; first-cohort TCR clusters tended to co-occur in the 90 to 150 validation repertoires.

The sequenced sample was PBMCs. This TCR was recovered from a woman between 18 and 29 years old in good health and CMV-seronegative.

In DNA form, the CDR3 reads TGTGCCAGCAGCGAGACCAGGGCGGGGGTTTATGGCTACACCTTC. Protein product: CASSETRAGVYGYTF. The chain links TRBV6-6 to TRBJ1-2; possibly TRBD1 for D (5 bases). V was trimmed by 6 bases and J by 5 bases, leaving 19 bases between them. This CDR3 has 15 residues. Germline V gives CDR1 MNHNY, CDR2 SVGAGI (reference sequence).